Listed below are T cell receptor beta chains from one sample, sequenced in a study of identical twins. TCRdb re-called the 5' RACE reads through MiXCR, storing one row per CDR3 protein. The profile shows some 300,000 distinct CDR3 sequences, 9% to 15% of them singletons. These same records also appear under a second study, on yellow fever vaccine responses in identical twins.

The sample consisted of CD8+ T cells sorted from blood. These receptors came from a woman younger than 30 in good health. The CDR3 runs from the conserved cysteine through the conserved F or W. The D gene is left open where the match is weak. Clone size is given for some rows only: seen once, a few or many times, or a class if the clone is expanded.

size: few; D: .; V: TRBV3-1; length: 18; J: TRBJ2-2; CDR3: CASSQDWAARRVGGELFF; DNA: TGTGCCAGCAGCCAAGATTGGGCCGCAAGGAGGGTCGGTGGGGAGCTGTTTTTT
size: few; D: .; V: TRBV7-2; length: 17; J: TRBJ2-7; CDR3: CASSSASAIPMTYEQYF; DNA: TGTGCCAGCAGCTCCGCATCCGCTATCCCCATGACCTACGAGCAGTACTTC
size: .; D: TRBD1; V: TRBV27; length: 16; J: TRBJ2-7; CDR3: CASSKGRDRPSYEQYF; DNA: TGTGCCAGCAGCAAGGGCCGGGACAGACCCTCCTACGAGCAGTACTTC
size: .; D: TRBD2; V: TRBV6-4; length: 14; J: TRBJ2-3; CDR3: CASATSGEADTQYF; DNA: TGTGCCAGTGCGACTAGCGGGGAAGCAGATACGCAGTATTTT
size: many; D: TRBD2; V: TRBV20-1; length: 12; J: TRBJ2-1; CDR3: CSARTSGSQQFF; DNA: TGCAGTGCTAGAACTAGCGGGAGCCAACAGTTCTTC
size: .; D: TRBD1; V: TRBV24-1; length: 18; J: TRBJ2-2; CDR3: CAVLEPPGQGTNTGELFF; DNA: TGTGCCGTCCTCGAACCTCCGGGACAGGGAACGAACACCGGGGAGCTGTTTTTT
size: .; D: .; V: TRBV5-4; length: 14; J: TRBJ2-1; CDR3: CASSLGGTHNEQFF; DNA: TGTGCCAGCAGCTTGGGTGGGACCCACAATGAGCAGTTCTTC
size: .; D: TRBD2; V: TRBV6-1; length: 16; J: TRBJ2-3; CDR3: CASSPLAGVSGDTQYF; DNA: TGTGCCAGCAGCCCCCTAGCGGGAGTATCTGGAGATACGCAGTATTTT
size: .; D: .; V: TRBV2; length: 13; J: TRBJ2-1; CDR3: CASIGGWYNEQFF; DNA: TGTGCCAGCATTGGGGGATGGTACAATGAGCAGTTCTTC
size: .; D: .; V: TRBV7-9; length: 13; J: TRBJ2-5; CDR3: CASSSALDQAQYF; DNA: TGTGCCAGCAGCTCCGCTTTGGATCAGGCCCAGTACTTC